This T cell receptor (beta chain) was found in a study of a mutant IDH1 vaccine in newly diagnosed glioma. Study-level information: Patients' prior therapy spanned radiotherapy, temozolomide, or both; most underwent both. At week 35 came visit V12, and visit V13 followed at week 47.

As to time point: week 35, safety follow-up. The study gave 300 ug of mutant IDH1 20-mer peptide per vaccine dose, with topical imiquimod. Diagnosis in the donors showed new WHO grade 3 or 4 astrocytomas that were IDH1-mutant and ATRX-lost. Using immunoSEQ multiplex PCR, the repertoire was profiled, and TCRdb retains in-frame clones only, with some absent. This sample yields some 48,000 clones, of which roughly four fifths are seen a single time; 10% to 15% belongs to the top ten. As concerns this clone: Its matching antigen is unknown.

Germline V lookup: CDR1 SNHLY, CDR2 FYNNEI. Trimming stripped 6 bases from V and 4 bases from J, with 9 bases between. The CDR3 is 13 residues long. Study results and limitations: A vaccine-induced immune response developed in around 94% of the patients.

The TCR comes from a middle-aged man with glioma. The sample in question was PBMCs, obtained from a glioma patient whose treatment included an IDH1 peptide vaccine. The chain is built from TRBV2 and TRBJ1-4; D not certain. The CDR3 spells CASRVDRNEKLFF. CDR3 bases: TGTGCCAGCAGGGTTGACCGTAATGAAAAACTGTTTTTT.